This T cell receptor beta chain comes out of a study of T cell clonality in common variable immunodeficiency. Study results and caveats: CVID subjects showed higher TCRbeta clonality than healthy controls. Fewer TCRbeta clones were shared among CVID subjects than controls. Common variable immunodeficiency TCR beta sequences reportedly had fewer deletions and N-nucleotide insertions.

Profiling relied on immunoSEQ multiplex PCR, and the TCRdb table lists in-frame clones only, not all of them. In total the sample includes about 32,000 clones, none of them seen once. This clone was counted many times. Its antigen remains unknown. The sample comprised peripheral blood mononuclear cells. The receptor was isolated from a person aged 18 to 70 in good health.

The CDR3 DNA, read in part, is TGTGCCAGCAGTTACCCCAGGGGGGATACG. This codes for CASSYPRGDT. The CDR3 in full is CASSYPRGDTQYF. The genes are TRBV6-2 or TRBV6-3 and TRBJ2-3; TRBD1 aligns across 7 bases. The read falls 3 residues short of the CDR3 end, and the missing part is taken from the germline J gene. Trimming took 2 bases from V and 6 from J; bases not matched to a gene: 2. The CDR3 loop spans 13 amino acids. Germline loops: CDR1 MNHEY, CDR2 SVGEGT.